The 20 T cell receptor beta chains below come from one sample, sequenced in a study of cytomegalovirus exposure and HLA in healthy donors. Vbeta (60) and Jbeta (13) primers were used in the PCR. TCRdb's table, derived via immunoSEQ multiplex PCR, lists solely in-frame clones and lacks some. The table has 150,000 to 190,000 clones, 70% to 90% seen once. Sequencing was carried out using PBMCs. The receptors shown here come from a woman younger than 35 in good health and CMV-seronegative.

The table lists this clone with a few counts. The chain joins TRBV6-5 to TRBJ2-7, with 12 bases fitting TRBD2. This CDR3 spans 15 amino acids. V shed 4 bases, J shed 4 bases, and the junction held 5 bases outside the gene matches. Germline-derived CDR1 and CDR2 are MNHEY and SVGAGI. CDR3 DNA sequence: TGTGCCAGCAGTTTAACTAGCGGGGGGCATTACGAGCAGTACTTC. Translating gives CASSLTSGGHYEQYF.

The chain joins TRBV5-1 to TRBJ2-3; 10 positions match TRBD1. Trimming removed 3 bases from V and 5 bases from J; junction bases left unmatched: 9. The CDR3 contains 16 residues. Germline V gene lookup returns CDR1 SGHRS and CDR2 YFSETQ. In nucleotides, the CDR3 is TGCGCCAGCAGCTCGGGACAGGGGATGATAGGAGATACGCAGTATTTT. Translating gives CASSSGQGMIGDTQYF.

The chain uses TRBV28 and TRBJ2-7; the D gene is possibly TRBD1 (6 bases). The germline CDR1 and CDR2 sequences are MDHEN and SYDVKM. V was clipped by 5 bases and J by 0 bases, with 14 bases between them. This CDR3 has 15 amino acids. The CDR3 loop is CASSPPDRSSYEQYF. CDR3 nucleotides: TGTGCCAGCAGTCCGCCGGACAGAAGCTCCTACGAGCAGTACTTC.

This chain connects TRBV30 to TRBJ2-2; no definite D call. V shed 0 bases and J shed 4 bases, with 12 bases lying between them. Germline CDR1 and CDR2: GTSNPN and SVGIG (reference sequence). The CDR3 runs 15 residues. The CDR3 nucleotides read TGTGCCTGGAGTGTACAACATGCCGCCACCGGGGAGCTGTTTTTT. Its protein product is CAWSVQHAATGELFF.

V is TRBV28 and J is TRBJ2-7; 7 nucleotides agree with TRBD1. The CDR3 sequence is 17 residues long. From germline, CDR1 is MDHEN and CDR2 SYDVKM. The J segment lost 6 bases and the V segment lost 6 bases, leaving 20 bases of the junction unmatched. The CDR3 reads CASRRHNAPKTGVEQYF. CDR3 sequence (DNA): TGTGCCAGCAGACGTCACAACGCTCCGAAAACAGGGGTCGAGCAGTACTTC.

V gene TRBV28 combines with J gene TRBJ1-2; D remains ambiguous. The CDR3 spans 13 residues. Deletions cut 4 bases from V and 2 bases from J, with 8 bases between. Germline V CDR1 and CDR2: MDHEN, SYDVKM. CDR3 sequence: CASSSDTNYGYTF. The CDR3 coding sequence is TGTGCCAGCAGTTCAGACACCAACTATGGCTACACCTTC.

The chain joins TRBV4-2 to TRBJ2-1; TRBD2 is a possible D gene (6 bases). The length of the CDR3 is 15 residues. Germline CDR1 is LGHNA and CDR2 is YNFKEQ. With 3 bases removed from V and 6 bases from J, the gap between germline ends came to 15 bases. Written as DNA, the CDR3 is TGTGCCAGCAGCCATGAGCGGGCGGACCCCAATGAGCAGTTCTTC. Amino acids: CASSHERADPNEQFF.

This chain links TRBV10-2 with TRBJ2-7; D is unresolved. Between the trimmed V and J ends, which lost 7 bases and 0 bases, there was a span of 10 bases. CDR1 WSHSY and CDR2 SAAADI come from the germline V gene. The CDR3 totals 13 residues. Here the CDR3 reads CASTWLSSYEQYF. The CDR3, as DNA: TGCGCCAGCACGTGGCTTTCCTCCTACGAGCAGTACTTC.

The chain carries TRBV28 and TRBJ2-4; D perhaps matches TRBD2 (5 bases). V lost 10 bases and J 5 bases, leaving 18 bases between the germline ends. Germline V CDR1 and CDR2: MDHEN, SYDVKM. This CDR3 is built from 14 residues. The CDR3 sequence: CATTIFGRENIQYF. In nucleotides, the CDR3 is TGTGCCACCACCATCTTCGGGCGGGAAAACATTCAGTACTTC.

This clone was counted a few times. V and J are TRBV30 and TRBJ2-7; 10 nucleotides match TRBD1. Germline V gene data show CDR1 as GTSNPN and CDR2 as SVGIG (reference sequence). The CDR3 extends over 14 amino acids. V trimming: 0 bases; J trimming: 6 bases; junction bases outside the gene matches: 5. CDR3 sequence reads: CAWSVGTGAGEQYF. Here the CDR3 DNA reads TGTGCCTGGAGTGTGGGGACAGGGGCAGGCGAGCAGTACTTC. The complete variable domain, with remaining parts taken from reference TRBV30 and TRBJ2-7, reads SQTIHQWPATLVQPVGSPLSLECTVEGTSNPNLYWYRQAAGRGLQLLFYSVGIGQISSEVPQNLSASRPQDRQFILSSKKLLLSDSGFYLCAWSVGTGAGEQYFGPGTRLTVT.

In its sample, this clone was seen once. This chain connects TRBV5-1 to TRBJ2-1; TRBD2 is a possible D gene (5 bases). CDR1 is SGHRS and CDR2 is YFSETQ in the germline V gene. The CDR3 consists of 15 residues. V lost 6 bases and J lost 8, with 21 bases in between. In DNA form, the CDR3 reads TGCGCCAGCACCCTGGGCGGGCCGACCTTGTATGAGCAGTTCTTC. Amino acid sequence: CASTLGGPTLYEQFF.

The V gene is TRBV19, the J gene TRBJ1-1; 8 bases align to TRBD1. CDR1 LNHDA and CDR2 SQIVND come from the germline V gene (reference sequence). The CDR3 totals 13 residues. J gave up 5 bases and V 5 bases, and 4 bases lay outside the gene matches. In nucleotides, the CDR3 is TGTGCCAGTAGTCTTAACAGGGGGACTGAAGCTTTCTTT. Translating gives CASSLNRGTEAFF.

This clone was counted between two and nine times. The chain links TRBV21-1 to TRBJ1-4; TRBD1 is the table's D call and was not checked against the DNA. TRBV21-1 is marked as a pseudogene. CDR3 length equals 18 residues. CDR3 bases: TGTGCCAGCAGCTCAAAGAACCACGGGCAGGGGAGACATGAAAAACTGTTTTTT. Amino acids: CASSSKNHGQGRHEKLFF.

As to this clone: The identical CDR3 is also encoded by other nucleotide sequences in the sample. The CDR3 DNA reads as TGCGCCAGCAGCTTGGCGGGAGCCACCGGGGAGCTGTTTTTT. Translated: CASSLAGATGELFF. The chain recombines TRBV5-1 with TRBJ2-2, with a tentative D call TRBD2 (6 bases). The germline V and J ends were trimmed by 0 bases and 4 bases, with 7 bases remaining between them. There are 14 residues in the CDR3. Germline values: CDR1 SGHRS, CDR2 YFSETQ.

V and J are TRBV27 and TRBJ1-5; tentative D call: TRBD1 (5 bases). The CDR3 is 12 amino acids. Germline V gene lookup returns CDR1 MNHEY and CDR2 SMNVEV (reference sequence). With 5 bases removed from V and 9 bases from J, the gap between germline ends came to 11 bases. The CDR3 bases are TGTGCCAGCAGTCCCTCGGGGGGGCCCCAGCATTTT. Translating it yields CASSPSGGPQHF.

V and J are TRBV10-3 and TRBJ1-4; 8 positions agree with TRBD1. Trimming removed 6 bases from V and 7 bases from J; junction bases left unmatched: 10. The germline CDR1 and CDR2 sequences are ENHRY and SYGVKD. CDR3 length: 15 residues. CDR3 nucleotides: TGTGCCATCAGCCCCGATGGACAGGGTGGTGAAAAACTGTTTTTT. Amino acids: CAISPDGQGGEKLFF.

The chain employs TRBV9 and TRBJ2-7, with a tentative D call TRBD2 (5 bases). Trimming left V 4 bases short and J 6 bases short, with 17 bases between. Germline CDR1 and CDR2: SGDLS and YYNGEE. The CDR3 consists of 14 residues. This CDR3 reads CASSLQAKTSEQYF. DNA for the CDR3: TGTGCCAGCAGCCTACAAGCAAAAACTAGCGAGCAGTACTTC.

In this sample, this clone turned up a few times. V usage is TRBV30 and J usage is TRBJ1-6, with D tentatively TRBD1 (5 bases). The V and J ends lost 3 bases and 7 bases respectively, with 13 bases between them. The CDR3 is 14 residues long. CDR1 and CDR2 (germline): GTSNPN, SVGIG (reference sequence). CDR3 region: CAWRSDSENSPLHF. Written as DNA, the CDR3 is TGTGCCTGGAGGAGTGACAGTGAGAATTCACCCCTCCACTTT.

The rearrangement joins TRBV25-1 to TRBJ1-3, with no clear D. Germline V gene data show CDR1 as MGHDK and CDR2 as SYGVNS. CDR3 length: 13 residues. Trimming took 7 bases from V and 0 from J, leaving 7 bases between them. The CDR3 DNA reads TGTGCCAGCATAGCACTCTCTGGAAACACCATATATTTT. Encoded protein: CASIALSGNTIYF.

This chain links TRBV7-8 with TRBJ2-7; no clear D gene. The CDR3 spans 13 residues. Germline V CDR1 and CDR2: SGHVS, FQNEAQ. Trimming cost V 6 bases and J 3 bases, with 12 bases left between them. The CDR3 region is CASSPTKLYEQYF. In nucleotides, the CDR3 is TGTGCCAGCAGTCCCACTAAACTCTACGAGCAGTACTTC.